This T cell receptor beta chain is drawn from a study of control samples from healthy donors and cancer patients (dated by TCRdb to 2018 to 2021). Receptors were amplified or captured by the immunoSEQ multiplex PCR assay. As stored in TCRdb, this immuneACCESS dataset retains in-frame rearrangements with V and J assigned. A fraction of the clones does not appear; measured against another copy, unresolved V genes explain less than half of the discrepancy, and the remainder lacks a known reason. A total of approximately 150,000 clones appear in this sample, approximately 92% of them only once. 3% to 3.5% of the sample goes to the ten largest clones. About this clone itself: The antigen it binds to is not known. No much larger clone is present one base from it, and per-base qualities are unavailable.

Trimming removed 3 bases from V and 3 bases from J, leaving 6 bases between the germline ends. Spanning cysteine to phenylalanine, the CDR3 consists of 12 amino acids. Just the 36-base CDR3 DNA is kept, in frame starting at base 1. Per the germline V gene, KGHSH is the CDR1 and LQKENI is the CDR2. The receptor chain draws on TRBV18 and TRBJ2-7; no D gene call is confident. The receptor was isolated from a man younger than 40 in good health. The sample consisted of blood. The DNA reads TGTGCCAGCTCACCGATAAACTACGAGCAGTACTTC. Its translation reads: CASSPINYEQYF.